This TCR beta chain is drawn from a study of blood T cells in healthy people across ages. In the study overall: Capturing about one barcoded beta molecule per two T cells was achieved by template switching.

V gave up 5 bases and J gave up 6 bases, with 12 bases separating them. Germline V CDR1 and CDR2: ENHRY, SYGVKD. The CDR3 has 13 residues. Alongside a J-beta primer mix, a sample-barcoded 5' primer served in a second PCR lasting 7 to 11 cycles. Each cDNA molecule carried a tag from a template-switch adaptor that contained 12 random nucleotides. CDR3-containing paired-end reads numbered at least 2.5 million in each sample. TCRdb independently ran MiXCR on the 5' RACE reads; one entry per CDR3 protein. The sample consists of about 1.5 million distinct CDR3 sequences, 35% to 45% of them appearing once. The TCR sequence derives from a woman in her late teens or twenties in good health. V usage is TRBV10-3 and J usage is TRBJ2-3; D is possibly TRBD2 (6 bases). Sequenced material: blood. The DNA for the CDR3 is TGTGCCATCAGTAGCGGGTTAGAGGATACGCAGTATTTT. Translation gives CAISSGLEDTQYF.